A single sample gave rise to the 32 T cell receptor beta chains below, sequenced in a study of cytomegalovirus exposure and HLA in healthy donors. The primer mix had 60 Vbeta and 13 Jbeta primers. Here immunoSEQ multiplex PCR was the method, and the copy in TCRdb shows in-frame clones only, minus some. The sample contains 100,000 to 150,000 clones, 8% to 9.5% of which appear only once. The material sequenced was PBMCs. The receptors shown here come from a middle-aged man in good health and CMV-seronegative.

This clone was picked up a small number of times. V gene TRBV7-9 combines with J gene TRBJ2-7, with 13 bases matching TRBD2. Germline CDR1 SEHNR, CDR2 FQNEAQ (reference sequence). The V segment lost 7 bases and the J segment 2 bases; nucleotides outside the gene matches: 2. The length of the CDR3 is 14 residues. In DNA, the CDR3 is TGTGCCAGCAAAACTAGCGGGGGGGCCTACGAGCAGTACTTC. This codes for CASKTSGGAYEQYF.

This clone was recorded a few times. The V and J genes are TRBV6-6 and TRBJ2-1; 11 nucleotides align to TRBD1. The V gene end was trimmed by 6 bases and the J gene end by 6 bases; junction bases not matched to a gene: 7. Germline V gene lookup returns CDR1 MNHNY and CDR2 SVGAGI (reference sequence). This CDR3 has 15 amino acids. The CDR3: CASSLLGTGGNEQFF. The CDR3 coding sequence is TGTGCCAGCAGCCTACTAGGGACAGGGGGCAATGAGCAGTTCTTC.

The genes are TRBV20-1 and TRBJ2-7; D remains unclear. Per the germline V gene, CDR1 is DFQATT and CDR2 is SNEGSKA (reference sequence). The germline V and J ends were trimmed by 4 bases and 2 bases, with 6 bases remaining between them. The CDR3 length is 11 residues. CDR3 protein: CSATPAYEQYF. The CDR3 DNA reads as TGCAGTGCTACGCCAGCCTACGAGCAGTACTTC.

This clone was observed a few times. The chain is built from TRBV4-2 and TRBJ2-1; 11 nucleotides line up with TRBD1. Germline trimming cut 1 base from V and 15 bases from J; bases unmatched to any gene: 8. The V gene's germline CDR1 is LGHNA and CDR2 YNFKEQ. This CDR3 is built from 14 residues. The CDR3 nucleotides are TGTGCCAGCAGCCAAGCACCGGGACAGGGGGGCAGGTTCTTC. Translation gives CASSQAPGQGGRFF.

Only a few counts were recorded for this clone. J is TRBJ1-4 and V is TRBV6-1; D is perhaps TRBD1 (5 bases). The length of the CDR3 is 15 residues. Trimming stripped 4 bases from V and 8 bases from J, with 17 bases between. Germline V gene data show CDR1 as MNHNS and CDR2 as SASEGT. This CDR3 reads CASSAGTQAGEKLFF. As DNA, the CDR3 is TGTGCCAGCAGTGCCGGGACTCAGGCCGGGGAAAAACTGTTTTTT.

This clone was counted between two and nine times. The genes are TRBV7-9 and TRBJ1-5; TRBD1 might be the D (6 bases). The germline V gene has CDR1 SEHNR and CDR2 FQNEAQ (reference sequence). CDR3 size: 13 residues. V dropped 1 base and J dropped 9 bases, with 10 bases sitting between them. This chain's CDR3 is CASSLDRVTPQHF. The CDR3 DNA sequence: TGTGCCAGCAGCTTAGACAGGGTTACGCCCCAGCATTTT.

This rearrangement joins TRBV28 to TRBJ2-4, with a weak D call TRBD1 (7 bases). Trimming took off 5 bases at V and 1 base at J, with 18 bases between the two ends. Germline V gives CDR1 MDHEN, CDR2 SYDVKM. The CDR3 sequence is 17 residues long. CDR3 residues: CASSLQPQGGAKNIQYF. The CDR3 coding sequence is TGTGCCAGCAGTCTACAACCCCAGGGGGGCGCCAAAAACATTCAGTACTTC.

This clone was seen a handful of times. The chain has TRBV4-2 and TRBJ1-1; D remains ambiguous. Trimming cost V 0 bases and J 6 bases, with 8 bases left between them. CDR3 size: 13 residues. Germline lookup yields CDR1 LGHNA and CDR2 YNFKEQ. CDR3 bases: TGTGCCAGCAGCCAAGATTTAATCGCTGAAGCTTTCTTT. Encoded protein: CASSQDLIAEAFF.

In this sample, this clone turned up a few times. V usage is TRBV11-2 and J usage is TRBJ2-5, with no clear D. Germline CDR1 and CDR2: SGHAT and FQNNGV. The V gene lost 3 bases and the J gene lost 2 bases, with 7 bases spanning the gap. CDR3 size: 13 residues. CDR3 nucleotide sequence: TGTGCCAGCAGCTTTAACTCTCAAGAGACCCAGTACTTC. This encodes CASSFNSQETQYF.

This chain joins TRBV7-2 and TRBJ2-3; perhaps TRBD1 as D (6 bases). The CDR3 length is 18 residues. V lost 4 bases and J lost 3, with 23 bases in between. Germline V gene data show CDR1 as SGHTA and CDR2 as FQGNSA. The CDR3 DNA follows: TGTGCCAGCAGCTCAGGGGATCCGGGACGGACTGCAACAGATACGCAGTATTTT. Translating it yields CASSSGDPGRTATDTQYF.

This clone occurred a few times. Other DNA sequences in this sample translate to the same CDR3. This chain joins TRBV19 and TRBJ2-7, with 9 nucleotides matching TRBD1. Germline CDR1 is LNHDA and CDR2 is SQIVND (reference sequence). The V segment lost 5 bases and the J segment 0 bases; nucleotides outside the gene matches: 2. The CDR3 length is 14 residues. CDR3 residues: CASSSGQGSYEQYF. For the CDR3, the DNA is TGTGCCAGTAGTTCGGGACAGGGCTCCTACGAGCAGTACTTC.

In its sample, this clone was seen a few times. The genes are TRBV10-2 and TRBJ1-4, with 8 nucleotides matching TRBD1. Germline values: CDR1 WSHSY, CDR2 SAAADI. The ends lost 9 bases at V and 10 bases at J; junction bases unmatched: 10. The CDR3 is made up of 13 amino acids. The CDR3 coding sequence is TGCGCCAGTGAAGACAGGGGAGGGGGAAAACTGTTTTTT. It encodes CASEDRGGGKLFF.

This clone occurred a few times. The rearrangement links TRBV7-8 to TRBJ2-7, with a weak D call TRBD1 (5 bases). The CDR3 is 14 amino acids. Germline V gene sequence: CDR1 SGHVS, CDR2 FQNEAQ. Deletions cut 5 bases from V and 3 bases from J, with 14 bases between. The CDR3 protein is CASSLRTIDYEQYF. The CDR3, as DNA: TGTGCCAGCAGCCTCCGGACAATTGACTACGAGCAGTACTTC. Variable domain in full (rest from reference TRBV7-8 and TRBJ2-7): GAGVSQSPRYKVAKRGQDVALRCDPISGHVSLFWYQQALGQGPEFLTYFQNEAQLDKSGLPSDRFFAERPEGSVSTLKIQRTQQEDSAVYLCASSLRTIDYEQYFGPGTRLTVT.

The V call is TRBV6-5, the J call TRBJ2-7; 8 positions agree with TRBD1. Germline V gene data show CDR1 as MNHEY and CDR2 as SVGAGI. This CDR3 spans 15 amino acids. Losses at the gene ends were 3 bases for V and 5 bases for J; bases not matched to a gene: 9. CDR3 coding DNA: TGTGCCAGCAGTTATCGGACAGGGTCGAACCACGAGCAGTACTTC. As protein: CASSYRTGSNHEQYF.

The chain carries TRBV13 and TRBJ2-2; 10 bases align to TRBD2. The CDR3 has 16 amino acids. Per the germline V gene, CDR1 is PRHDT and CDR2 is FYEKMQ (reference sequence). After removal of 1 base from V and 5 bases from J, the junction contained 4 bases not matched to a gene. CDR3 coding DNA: TGTGCCAGCAGCTTAGCAGCGGGGGGGCATACCGGGGAGCTGTTTTTT. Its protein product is CASSLAAGGHTGELFF.

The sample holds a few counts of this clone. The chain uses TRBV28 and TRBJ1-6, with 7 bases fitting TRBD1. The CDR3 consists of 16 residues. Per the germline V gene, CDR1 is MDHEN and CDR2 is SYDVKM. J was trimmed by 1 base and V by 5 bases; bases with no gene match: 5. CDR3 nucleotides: TGTGCCAGCAGTCGGGACAGTAGGTCCTATAATTCACCCCTCCACTTT. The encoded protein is CASSRDSRSYNSPLHF.

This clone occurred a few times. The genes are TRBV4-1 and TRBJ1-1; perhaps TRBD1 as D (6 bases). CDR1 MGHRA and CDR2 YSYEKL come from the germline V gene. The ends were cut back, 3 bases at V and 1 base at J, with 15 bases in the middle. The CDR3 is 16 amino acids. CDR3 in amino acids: CASSHTSGQTNTEAFF. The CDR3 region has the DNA TGCGCCAGCAGCCATACCTCTGGACAGACGAACACTGAAGCTTTCTTT.

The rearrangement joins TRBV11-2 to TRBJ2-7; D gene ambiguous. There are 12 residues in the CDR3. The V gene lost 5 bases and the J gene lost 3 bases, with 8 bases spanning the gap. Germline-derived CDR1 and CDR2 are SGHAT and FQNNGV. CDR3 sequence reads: CASSLQHYEQYF. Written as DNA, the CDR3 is TGTGCCAGCAGCCTACAGCACTACGAGCAGTACTTC. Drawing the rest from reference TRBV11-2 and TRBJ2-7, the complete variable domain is EAGVAQSPRYKIIEKRQSVAFWCNPISGHATLYWYQQILGQGPKLLIQFQNNGVVDDSQLPKDRFSAERLKGVDSTLKIQPAKLEDSAVYLCASSLQHYEQYFGPGTRLTVT.

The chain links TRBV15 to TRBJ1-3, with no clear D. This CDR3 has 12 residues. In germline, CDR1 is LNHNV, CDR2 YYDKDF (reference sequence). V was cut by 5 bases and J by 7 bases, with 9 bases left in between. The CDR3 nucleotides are TGTGCCACCAGCCTCTCCGGTAACACCATATATTTT. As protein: CATSLSGNTIYF. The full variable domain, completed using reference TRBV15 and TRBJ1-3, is DAMVIQNPRYQVTQFGKPVTLSCSQTLNHNVMYWYQQKSSQAPKLLFHYYDKDFNNEADTPDNFQSRRPNTSFCFLDIRSPGLGDTAMYLCATSLSGNTIYFGEGSWLTVV.

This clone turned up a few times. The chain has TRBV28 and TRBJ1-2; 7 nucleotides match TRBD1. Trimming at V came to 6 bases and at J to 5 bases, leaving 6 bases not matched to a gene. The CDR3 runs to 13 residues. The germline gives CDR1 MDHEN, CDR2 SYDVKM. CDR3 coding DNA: TGTGCCAGCAGAACGGGACAGCGATATGGCTACACCTTC. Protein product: CASRTGQRYGYTF.

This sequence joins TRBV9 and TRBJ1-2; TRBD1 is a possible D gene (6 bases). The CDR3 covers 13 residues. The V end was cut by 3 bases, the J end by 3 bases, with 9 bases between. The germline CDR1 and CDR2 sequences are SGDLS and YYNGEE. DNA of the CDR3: TGTGCCAGCAGCGAGACAGGATACTATGGCTACACCTTC. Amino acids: CASSETGYYGYTF.

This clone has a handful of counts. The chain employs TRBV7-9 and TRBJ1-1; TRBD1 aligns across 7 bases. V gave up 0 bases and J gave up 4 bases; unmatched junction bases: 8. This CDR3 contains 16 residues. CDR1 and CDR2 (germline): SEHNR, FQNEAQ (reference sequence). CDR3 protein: CASSLALRSGGTEAFF. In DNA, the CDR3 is TGTGCCAGCAGCTTAGCGCTAAGGTCAGGGGGCACTGAAGCTTTCTTT.

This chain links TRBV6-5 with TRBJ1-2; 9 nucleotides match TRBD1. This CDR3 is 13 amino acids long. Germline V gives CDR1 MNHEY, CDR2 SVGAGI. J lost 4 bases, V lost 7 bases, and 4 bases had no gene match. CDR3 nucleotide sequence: TGTGCCAGCAAGGACAGGGGCCCCTATGGCTACACCTTC. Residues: CASKDRGPYGYTF.

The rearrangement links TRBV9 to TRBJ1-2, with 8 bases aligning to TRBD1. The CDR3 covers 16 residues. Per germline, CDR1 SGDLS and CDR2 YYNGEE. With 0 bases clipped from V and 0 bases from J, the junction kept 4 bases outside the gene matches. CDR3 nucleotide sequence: TGTGCCAGCAGCGTAGGGCAGGGGGCAACTAACTATGGCTACACCTTC. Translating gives CASSVGQGATNYGYTF. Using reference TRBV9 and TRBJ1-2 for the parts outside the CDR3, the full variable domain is DSGVTQTPKHLITATGQRVTLRCSPRSGDLSVYWYQQSLDQGLQFLIQYYNGEERAKGNILERFSAQQFPDLHSELNLSSLELGDSALYFCASSVGQGATNYGYTFGSGTRLTVV.

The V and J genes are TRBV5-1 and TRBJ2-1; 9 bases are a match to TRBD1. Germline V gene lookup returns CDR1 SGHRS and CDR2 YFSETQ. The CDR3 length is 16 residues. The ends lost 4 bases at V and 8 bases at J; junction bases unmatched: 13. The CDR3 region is CASSGAGTGRTYEQFF. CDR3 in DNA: TGCGCCAGCAGCGGGGCCGGGACAGGGAGAACTTATGAGCAGTTCTTC.

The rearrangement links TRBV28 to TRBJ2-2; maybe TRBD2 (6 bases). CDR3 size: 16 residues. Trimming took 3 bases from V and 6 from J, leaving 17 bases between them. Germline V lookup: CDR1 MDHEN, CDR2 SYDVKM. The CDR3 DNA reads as TGTGCCAGCAGTTTCCCCCCCGGGAGAAGGGCCGGGGAGCTGTTTTTT. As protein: CASSFPPGRRAGELFF. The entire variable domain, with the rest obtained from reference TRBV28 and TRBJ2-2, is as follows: DVKVTQSSRYLVKRTGEKVFLECVQDMDHENMFWYRQDPGLGLRLIYFSYDVKMKEKGDIPEGYSVSREKKERFSLILESASTNQTSMYLCASSFPPGRRAGELFFGEGSRLTVL.

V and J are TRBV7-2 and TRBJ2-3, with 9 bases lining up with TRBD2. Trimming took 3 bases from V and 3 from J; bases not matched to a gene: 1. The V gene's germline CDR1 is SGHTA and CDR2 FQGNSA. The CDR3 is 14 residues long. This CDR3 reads CASSLTSGTDTQYF. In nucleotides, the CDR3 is TGTGCCAGCAGCTTGACTAGCGGTACAGATACGCAGTATTTT.

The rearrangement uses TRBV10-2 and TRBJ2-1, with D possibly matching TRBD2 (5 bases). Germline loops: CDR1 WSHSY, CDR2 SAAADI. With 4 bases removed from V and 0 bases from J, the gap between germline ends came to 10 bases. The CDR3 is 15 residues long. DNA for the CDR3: TGCGCCAGCAGTGTCACGGGAAGCTCCTACAATGAGCAGTTCTTC. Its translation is CASSVTGSSYNEQFF.

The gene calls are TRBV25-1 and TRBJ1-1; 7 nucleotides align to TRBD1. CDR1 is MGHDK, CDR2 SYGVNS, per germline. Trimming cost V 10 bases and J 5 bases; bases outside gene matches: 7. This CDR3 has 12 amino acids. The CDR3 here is CATSDRATEAFF. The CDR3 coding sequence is TGTGCCACCTCCGACAGGGCTACTGAAGCTTTCTTT. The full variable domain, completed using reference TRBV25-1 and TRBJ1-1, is EADIYQTPRYLVIGTGKKITLECSQTMGHDKMYWYQQDPGMELHLIHYSYGVNSTEKGDLSSESTVSRIRTEHFPLTLESARPSHTSQYLCATSDRATEAFFGQGTRLTVV.

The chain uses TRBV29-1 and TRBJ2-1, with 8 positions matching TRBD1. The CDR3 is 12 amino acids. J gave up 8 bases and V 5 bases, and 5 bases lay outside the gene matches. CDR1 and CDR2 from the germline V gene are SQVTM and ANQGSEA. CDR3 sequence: CSVTQGGYEQFF. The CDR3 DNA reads TGCAGCGTTACACAGGGGGGTTATGAGCAGTTCTTC.

CDR3 protein: CASSLGAGLSYEQYF. The CDR3 DNA is TGTGCCAGCAGCTTAGGGGCAGGCCTCTCCTACGAGCAGTACTTC. V usage is TRBV7-6 and J usage is TRBJ2-7, with D unresolved. CDR3 length equals 15 residues. Trimming took off 1 base at V and 0 bases at J, with 10 bases between the two ends. Germline CDR1 is SGHVS and CDR2 is FNYEAQ. Full variable domain (rest looked up from reference TRBV7-6 and TRBJ2-7): GAGVSQSPRYKVTKRGQDVALRCDPISGHVSLYWYRQALGQGPEFLTYFNYEAQQDKSGLPNDRFSAERPEGSISTLTIQRTEQRDSAMYRCASSLGAGLSYEQYFGPGTRLTVT.

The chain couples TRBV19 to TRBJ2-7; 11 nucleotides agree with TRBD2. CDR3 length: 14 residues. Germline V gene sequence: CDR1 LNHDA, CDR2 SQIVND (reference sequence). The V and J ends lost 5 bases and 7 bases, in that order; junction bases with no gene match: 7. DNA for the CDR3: TGTGCCAGTAGTGCCGGGGCTAGCGGGAGGGAGCAGTACTTC. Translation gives CASSAGASGREQYF.